The clone carrying this T cell receptor beta chain has just a few counts. The data derive from a study of blood T cell repertoires in COVID-19. Whole-study context: Some COVID-19 samples were acute and others convalescent; all came from the United States, Italy and Spain. PBMCs, B-cell-depleted T cells, or T cells provided the cDNA or gDNA that made up the material.

CDR1 MNHEY and CDR2 SMNVEV come from the germline V gene (reference sequence). This CDR3 is built from 13 residues. V was pared by 9 bases and J by 5 bases, with 8 bases of the junction left unmatched. Under the authors' procedure: Reference gene primer amplification in the assay estimated nucleated cell counts. Repertoires were generated with immunoSEQ multiplex PCR, while TCRdb's copy carries only in-frame clones and drops some. Clone size and the V and J calls come from that table; the DNA yielded D and trimming. Among roughly 230,000 clones, roughly 80% were seen once, and the ten largest hold less than 8%.

The clonotype was recovered from a woman in her fifties or sixties with acute or convalescent COVID-19. This chain connects TRBV27 to TRBJ1-2; 8 bases match TRBD1. Sequenced sample: peripheral blood. CDR3 nucleotide sequence: TGTGCCAGTGCAGGGGGCGCAGGGTATGGCTACACCTTC. Its translation: CASAGGAGYGYTF.